The 4 T cell receptor beta chains below come from one sample, sequenced in a study of cytomegalovirus exposure and HLA in healthy donors (dated by TCRdb to about 2017). To prepare the library, the immunoSEQ multiplex PCR assay was applied. For the multiplex PCR, a mixture combining 60 forward primers for TCR Vbeta segments and 13 reverse primers for TCR Jbeta segments was used. TCRdb stores this immuneACCESS table with in-frame sequences only. Part of the clones is absent; in the studies checked, under half of the shortfall reflects unresolved V genes, and no reason is known for the rest. The table held for this sample gives more than 45,000 clones. The ten largest clones represent about a sixth of the sample. Sequencing was done on a sample of PBMCs. The receptors here all came from a male donor in good health and CMV-seronegative.

The V call is TRBV6-5, the J call TRBJ1-2; TRBD1 aligns across 7 bases. The CDR3 consists of 14 residues. Germline trimming cut 6 bases from V and 3 bases from J; bases unmatched to any gene: 7. The germline gives CDR1 MNHEY, CDR2 SVGAGI. CDR3 residues: CASSIGGDHYGYTF. CDR3 DNA: TGTGCCAGCAGCATAGGGGGCGACCACTATGGCTACACCTTC.

The CDR3 region has the DNA TGTGCCAGCAGCTTAGGAGGGACAGGTTTCACAGATACGCAGTATTTT. It codes for CASSLGGTGFTDTQYF. The J gene is TRBJ2-3, the V gene TRBV13, with 8 bases that match TRBD1. J was trimmed by 2 bases and V by 0 bases; bases with no gene match: 4. Germline V lookup: CDR1 PRHDT, CDR2 FYEKMQ (reference sequence). CDR3 length: 16 residues.

A word on this clone: Other DNA variants within this sample encode the same CDR3. The genes are TRBV27 and TRBJ2-7; TRBD2 might be the D (5 bases). The CDR3 sequence is 12 residues long. Trimming stripped 5 bases from V and 1 base from J, with 6 bases between. Germline V lookup: CDR1 MNHEY, CDR2 SMNVEV (reference sequence). The CDR3 bases are TGTGCCAGCAGTACGGGATCCTACGAGCAGTACTTC. This gives the protein CASSTGSYEQYF.

This chain uses TRBV27 with TRBJ2-7; 8 bases are a match to TRBD1. The trim removed 6 bases at V and 12 bases at J, leaving 10 bases unmatched. Germline V CDR1 and CDR2: MNHEY, SMNVEV (reference sequence). CDR3 length equals 12 residues. The CDR3 bases are TGTGCCAGCAGGCGGACAGGGTGGCAACTGTACTTC. Amino acids: CASRRTGWQLYF.